The 27 T cell receptor beta chains in this list originate from one sample, sequenced in a study of T-cell memory formation after mild COVID-19. A single record per CDR3 protein comes from TCRdb applying MiXCR to the 5' RACE reads. This table holds a few hundred thousand distinct CDR3 sequences, less than 20% found once. The sample comprised PBMCs or a T cell subset sorted from them (not recorded which). The receptors were sampled from a young man who had mild COVID-19 (a few samples of this study predate the infection). Cell type and time point are not known.

The chain couples TRBV11-2 to TRBJ2-2; no clear D. The V and J ends lost 1 base and 3 bases respectively, with 9 bases between them. Germline V gene data show CDR1 as SGHAT and CDR2 as FQNNGV. CDR3 size: 15 residues. This CDR3 reads CASSLADFYTGELFF. The CDR3 region has the DNA TGTGCCAGCAGCTTAGCCGACTTCTACACCGGGGAGCTGTTTTTT.

This clonotype was recorded at least ten times. The gene calls are TRBV2 and TRBJ1-5; maybe TRBD1 (5 bases). Looked up from germline, CDR1 is SNHLY and CDR2 is FYNNEI. The V gene lost 4 bases and the J gene lost 1 base, with 14 bases spanning the gap. The CDR3 extends over 16 amino acids. CDR3 sequence: CASSVGNRPSNQPQHF. The CDR3 region has the DNA TGTGCCAGCAGTGTGGGGAACAGGCCGAGCAATCAGCCCCAGCATTTT.

This clonotype has just a few counts. The chain combines TRBV5-1 with TRBJ2-1; 9 bases line up with TRBD2. The CDR3 length is 16 residues. With 2 bases clipped from V and 3 bases from J, the junction kept 6 bases outside the gene matches. Germline CDR1 reads SGHRS; CDR2 reads YFSETQ. CDR3 residues: CASSLQAGGNYNEQFF. Written as DNA, the CDR3 is TGCGCCAGCAGCTTACAAGCGGGGGGTAACTACAATGAGCAGTTCTTC.

J is TRBJ2-2 and V is TRBV24-1; D possibly corresponds to TRBD1 (6 bases). There are 16 residues in the CDR3. CDR1 is KGHDR, CDR2 SFDVKD, per germline. The V gene lost 3 bases and the J gene lost 2 bases, with 12 bases spanning the gap. In nucleotides, the CDR3 is TGTGCCACCAGTGATGCCGGGACACTTAACACCGGGGAGCTGTTTTTT. Translated: CATSDAGTLNTGELFF.

V and J are TRBV20-1 and TRBJ2-7, with 8 positions matching TRBD1. With V trimmed by 5 bases and J by 8 bases, 11 bases remained unmatched. There are 13 residues in the CDR3. Germline-derived CDR1 and CDR2 are DFQATT and SNEGSKA (reference sequence). CDR3: CSAVQGAGGKQYF. The CDR3 region has the DNA TGCAGTGCTGTTCAGGGGGCTGGGGGCAAGCAGTACTTC.

This clonotype was detected a few times. The rearrangement links TRBV5-1 to TRBJ1-5; no clear D gene. The germline gives CDR1 SGHRS, CDR2 YFSETQ. This CDR3 is 15 amino acids long. Trimming took off 2 bases at V and 5 bases at J, with 14 bases between the two ends. CDR3 bases: TGCGCCAGCAGCTTAGAGGGTAGGTTAGATCAGCCCCAGCATTTT. It codes for CASSLEGRLDQPQHF.

This clonotype was recorded a few times. The chain joins TRBV7-3 to TRBJ1-6; tentative D call: TRBD1 (5 bases). Germline loops: CDR1 SGHTA, CDR2 FQGTGA. This CDR3 spans 15 amino acids. V dropped 5 bases and J dropped 9 bases, with 17 bases sitting between them. CDR3 in amino acids: CASSAAGGFGSPLHF. CDR3 nucleotides: TGTGCCAGCAGCGCCGCCGGGGGATTCGGTTCACCCCTCCACTTT.

This clonotype was recorded at least ten times. V gene TRBV7-2 combines with J gene TRBJ2-7, with D perhaps matching TRBD2 (5 bases). Trimming stripped 4 bases from V and 7 bases from J, with 14 bases between. Germline V gene sequence: CDR1 SGHTA, CDR2 FQGNSA. The CDR3 length is 13 residues. The CDR3 reads CASSSRRGSEQYV. The DNA for the CDR3 is TGTGCCAGCAGCTCGCGTCGGGGAAGTGAGCAGTACGTC.

J is TRBJ2-4 and V is TRBV7-3; D remains unclear. With 5 bases removed from V and 6 bases from J, the gap between germline ends came to 14 bases. This CDR3 has 14 amino acids. Germline V lookup: CDR1 SGHTA, CDR2 FQGTGA. This CDR3 is CASSLPGPGNIQYF. The CDR3 DNA is TGTGCCAGCAGCCTTCCGGGCCCCGGAAACATTCAGTACTTC.

The genes are TRBV11-3 and TRBJ2-1, with TRBD2 as a possible D gene (6 bases). Germline assignment: CDR1 SGHNT and CDR2 YENEEA. This CDR3 is built from 16 residues. The V and J ends lost 0 bases and 5 bases respectively, with 14 bases between them. The CDR3 DNA reads TGTGCCAGCAGCTTAGACGGGGGAAGGCTTGACAATGAGCAGTTCTTC. This encodes CASSLDGGRLDNEQFF.

In its sample, this clonotype was seen a few times. The chain joins TRBV10-3 to TRBJ1-2; 7 bases are shared with TRBD1. The length of the CDR3 is 16 residues. Trimming at V came to 3 bases and at J to 1 base, leaving 8 bases not matched to a gene. Germline assignment: CDR1 ENHRY and CDR2 SYGVKD. CDR3 protein: CAISDGTETFNYGYTF. CDR3 in DNA: TGTGCCATCAGTGATGGGACAGAAACTTTTAACTATGGCTACACCTTC.

This clonotype was counted between two and nine times. V and J are TRBV5-1 and TRBJ1-5, with 7 bases lining up with TRBD1. CDR1 is SGHRS, CDR2 YFSETQ, per germline. This CDR3 has 13 residues. The junction had 1 base not matched to a gene; V was cut back by 2 bases and J by 5 bases. CDR3 amino acids: CASSFQGDQPQHF. For the CDR3, the DNA is TGCGCCAGCAGCTTCCAGGGGGATCAGCCCCAGCATTTT.

This clonotype was observed a handful of times. The chain links TRBV5-4 to TRBJ2-5, with 8 bases that match TRBD2. The CDR3 runs to 15 residues. The germline gives CDR1 SGHNT, CDR2 YYREEE (reference sequence). V was pared by 3 bases and J by 5 bases, with 9 bases of the junction left unmatched. This CDR3 reads CASSYGGANSETQYF. Here the CDR3 DNA reads TGTGCCAGCAGCTACGGGGGGGCCAATTCGGAGACCCAGTACTTC.

The chain is built from TRBV4-2 and TRBJ2-5, with D possibly being TRBD1 or TRBD2 (5 bases each). V lost 1 base, J lost 5 bases, and 14 bases lay in between. The CDR3 extends over 15 amino acids. In germline, CDR1 is LGHNA, CDR2 YNFKEQ. The CDR3 loop is CASSQGETWDETQYF. CDR3 nucleotides: TGTGCCAGCAGCCAAGGGGAGACGTGGGACGAGACCCAGTACTTC.

The V and J genes are TRBV14 and TRBJ2-7; maybe TRBD2 (6 bases). Trimming stripped 4 bases from V and 9 bases from J, with 16 bases between. The CDR3 spans 13 residues. CDR1 is SGHDN and CDR2 is FVKESK in the germline V gene. CDR3 sequence reads: CASSPFGGARQYV. CDR3 nucleotides: TGTGCCAGCAGCCCCTTCGGAGGGGCCCGGCAGTACGTC.

The chain employs TRBV4-3 and TRBJ1-6; D call uncertain. The V and J ends lost 0 bases and 10 bases respectively, with 7 bases between them. CDR1 and CDR2 (germline): LGHNA, YSLEER. This CDR3 contains 13 residues. The CDR3 is CASSQERHSPLHF. The DNA of the CDR3 is TGCGCCAGCAGCCAAGAGAGGCACTCACCCCTCCACTTT.

This chain connects TRBV4-1 to TRBJ1-1, with D perhaps TRBD1 (6 bases). The CDR3 sequence is 17 residues long. The V end lost 4 bases, the J end lost 5 bases, and 23 bases lay between the germline ends. From germline, CDR1 is MGHRA and CDR2 YSYEKL. The CDR3 DNA is TGCGCCAGCAGCCGAGAGGGGGGCACAAGAATGAGGACTGAAGCTTTCTTT. Residues: CASSREGGTRMRTEAFF.

This clonotype was picked up a small number of times. This chain joins TRBV28 and TRBJ2-1; D may be TRBD2 (5 bases). Per the germline V gene, CDR1 is MDHEN and CDR2 is SYDVKM. The CDR3 extends over 13 amino acids. Trimming removed 8 bases at V and 5 bases at J, with 13 bases between. The CDR3 DNA reads as TGTGCCAGCGCAGGTCAGAGGGACAATGAGCAGTTCTTC. It specifies CASAGQRDNEQFF.

This clonotype has only a few counts. V and J are TRBV6-1 and TRBJ1-3; no clear D. The CDR3 is 14 amino acids. V was pared by 2 bases and J by 8 bases, with 13 bases between. The germline V gene has CDR1 MNHNS and CDR2 SASEGT. This CDR3 reads CASSERRPLDTIYF. The CDR3 DNA reads as TGTGCCAGCAGTGAAAGACGGCCCTTGGACACCATATATTTT.

This clonotype has only one observation. This chain links TRBV27 with TRBJ1-5; 9 nucleotides line up with TRBD1. This CDR3 is built from 16 residues. Per germline, CDR1 MNHEY and CDR2 SMNVEV (reference sequence). The J segment lost 3 bases and the V segment lost 2 bases, leaving 5 bases of the junction unmatched. The CDR3, as DNA: TGTGCCAGCAGTTTACGGACAGGGGCTGCCAATCAGCCCCAGCATTTT. It is translated as CASSLRTGAANQPQHF.

The chain combines TRBV29-1 with TRBJ1-2; D perhaps matches TRBD1 (6 bases). Deletions cut 7 bases from V and 8 bases from J, with 20 bases between. This CDR3 has 13 residues. Germline V gene data show CDR1 as SQVTM and CDR2 as ANQGSEA. The CDR3 sequence: CSGYAGGAGGYTF. The CDR3 region has the DNA TGCAGCGGATACGCGGGGGGGGCGGGCGGCTACACCTTC.

Ten or more counts support this clonotype. The rearrangement links TRBV20-1 to TRBJ1-2; D may be TRBD1 (5 bases). This CDR3 has 13 residues. V was clipped by 2 bases and J by 3 bases, with 10 bases between them. Germline CDR1 is DFQATT and CDR2 is SNEGSKA (reference sequence). DNA of the CDR3: TGCAGTGCTAGATATCGGGGCTACTATGGCTACACCTTC. It translates to CSARYRGYYGYTF.

The chain recombines TRBV5-1 with TRBJ1-1; tentatively, D is TRBD1 (5 bases). V was shortened by 6 bases and J by 1 base, with 13 bases between the two germline ends. Per the germline V gene, CDR1 is SGHRS and CDR2 is YFSETQ. The CDR3 runs to 14 residues. The CDR3 sequence: CASNWGGQNTEAFF. Written as DNA, the CDR3 is TGCGCCAGCAACTGGGGCGGCCAGAACACTGAAGCTTTCTTT.

In nucleotides, the CDR3 is TGCGCCAGCACCACCGGGACAGGGCTCTACGAGCAGTACTTC. This translates into CASTTGTGLYEQYF. V usage is TRBV5-1 and J usage is TRBJ2-7; 9 bases match TRBD1. Germline V CDR1 and CDR2: SGHRS, YFSETQ. Unmatched junction bases numbered 7, after V lost 6 bases and J lost 3 bases. CDR3 length: 14 amino acids.

The V call is TRBV5-1, the J call TRBJ2-3; D uncertain. With 5 bases removed from V and 6 bases from J, the gap between germline ends came to 10 bases. The CDR3 totals 12 residues. Germline values: CDR1 SGHRS, CDR2 YFSETQ. The CDR3 sequence is CASRRETDTQYF. The CDR3 region has the DNA TGCGCCAGCAGGCGTGAAACGGATACGCAGTATTTT.

This clonotype was counted between two and nine times. The chain links TRBV5-1 to TRBJ2-5; TRBD1 might be the D (5 bases). V dropped 6 bases and J dropped 3 bases, with 15 bases sitting between them. CDR1 and CDR2 (germline): SGHRS, YFSETQ. This CDR3 contains 14 residues. CDR3 bases: TGCGCCAGCACAGAACAGGCTACCGAAGAGACCCAGTACTTC. This gives the protein CASTEQATEETQYF.

The chain is built from TRBV3-1 and TRBJ1-1; 7 positions agree with TRBD1. The CDR3 has 16 amino acids. The trim removed 6 bases at V and 0 bases at J, leaving 10 bases unmatched. In germline, CDR1 is LGHDT, CDR2 YNNKEL (reference sequence). In DNA form, the CDR3 reads TGTGCCAGCAGGGCTGATAGGGACAGTTTGAACACTGAAGCTTTCTTT. Its protein product is CASRADRDSLNTEAFF.